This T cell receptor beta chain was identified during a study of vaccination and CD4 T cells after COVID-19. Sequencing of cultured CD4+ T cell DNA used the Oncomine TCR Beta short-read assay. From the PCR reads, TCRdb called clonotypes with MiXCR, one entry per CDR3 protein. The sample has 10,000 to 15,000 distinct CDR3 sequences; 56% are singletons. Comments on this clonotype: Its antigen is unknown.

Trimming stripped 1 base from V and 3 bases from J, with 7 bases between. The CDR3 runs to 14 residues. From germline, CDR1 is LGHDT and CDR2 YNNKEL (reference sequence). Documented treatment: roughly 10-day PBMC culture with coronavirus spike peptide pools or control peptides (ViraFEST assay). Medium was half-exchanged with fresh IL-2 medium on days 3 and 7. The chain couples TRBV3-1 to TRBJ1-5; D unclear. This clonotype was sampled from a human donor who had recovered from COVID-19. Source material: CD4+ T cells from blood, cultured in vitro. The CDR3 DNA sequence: TGTGCCAGCAGCCAAGCAGGCTTCAATCAGCCCCAGCATTTT. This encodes CASSQAGFNQPQHF.